This TCR beta chain stems from a study of blood T cell repertoires in COVID-19. Whole-study context: Samples taken during acute and convalescent COVID-19 were collected in the United States, Italy and Spain.

CDR3 size: 15 residues. The V end was cut by 0 bases, the J end by 5 bases, with 14 bases between. Germline values: CDR1 SGHNT, CDR2 YYREEE (reference sequence). Clones were sequenced by immunoSEQ multiplex PCR, and TCRdb holds only the in-frame ones, with some missing. Of over 150,000 clones listed, approximately 80% are singletons. Sequenced input: peripheral blood. This TCR was sampled from a woman in her thirties or forties with COVID-19, enrolled during active disease. This sequence joins TRBV5-4 and TRBJ1-1; tentatively, D is TRBD1 (6 bases). CDR3 protein: CASSLEGGGRTEAFF. The CDR3 DNA sequence: TGTGCCAGCAGCTTGGAAGGCGGGGGGCGGACTGAAGCTTTCTTT.